These 23 T cell receptor beta chains came from one sample sequenced in a study of T cells expressing NK-cell markers. TCRdb reanalyzed the 5' RACE reads, giving one entry per CDR3 protein sequence and no DNA. The specimen's table records about 550,000 distinct CDR3 sequences. Sequenced sample: blood T cells: a sorted CD56 or NKG2C T cell subset, CD4+ or CD8+ T cells, or bulk PBMC T cells (not recorded which). These receptors came from a man between 18 and 29 years old in good health.

CDR3 region: CSVVRNSPLHF. The chain combines TRBV29-1 with TRBJ1-6. CDR1 is SQVTM and CDR2 is ANQGSEA in the germline V gene. CDR3 size: 11 residues.

The V and J genes are TRBV5-1 and TRBJ2-2; with no DNA, the TCRdb D assignment of TRBD1 cannot be verified. Germline CDR1 SGHRS, CDR2 YFSETQ. There are 15 residues in the CDR3. The CDR3 here is CASSLSAGDTGELFF.

This chain links TRBV27 with TRBJ2-1; the TCRdb call, TRBD2, lacks DNA for checking. CDR1 MNHEY and CDR2 SMNVEV come from the germline V gene (reference sequence). The CDR3 runs to 12 residues. CDR3 residues: CGSGLPYNEQFF.

The V and J genes are TRBV11-2 and TRBJ2-7; TCRdb's assignment of TRBD2 cannot be checked, as there is no DNA. The CDR3 consists of 20 residues. Germline V gene lookup returns CDR1 SGHAT and CDR2 FQNNGV. This CDR3 reads CASSLVVGTSGIRDPYEQYF.

The chain carries TRBV19 and TRBJ2-3; with no DNA, the TCRdb D assignment of TRBD1 cannot be verified. This CDR3 contains 13 residues. Germline CDR1 reads LNHDA; CDR2 reads SQIVND (reference sequence). This CDR3 reads CASSISGPDTQYF. Variable domain in full (rest from reference TRBV19 and TRBJ2-3): DGGITQSPKYLFRKEGQNVTLSCEQNLNHDAMYWYRQDPGQGLRLIYYSQIVNDFQKGDIAEGYSVSREKKESFPLTVTSAQKNPTAFYLCASSISGPDTQYFGPGTRLTVL.

J is TRBJ2-1 and V is TRBV29-1. This CDR3 has 12 amino acids. The germline gives CDR1 SQVTM, CDR2 ANQGSEA. CDR3 region: CSASAAYNEQFF.

The chain joins TRBV7-8 to TRBJ1-1. The germline CDR1 and CDR2 sequences are SGHVS and FQNEAQ. This CDR3 region has 14 residues. CDR3 sequence reads: CASSYQNMNTEAFF.

Here the CDR3 reads CSAGDGGTYEQYF. The rearrangement uses TRBV20-1 and TRBJ2-7; checking the TCRdb D call of TRBD2 is not possible without DNA. From germline, CDR1 is DFQATT and CDR2 SNEGSKA (reference sequence). The CDR3 runs 13 residues.

The chain couples TRBV7-2 to TRBJ2-4; TCRdb returns TRBD1, unconfirmable since there is no DNA. The V gene's germline CDR1 is SGHTA and CDR2 FQGNSA. This CDR3 contains 15 residues. The CDR3 reads CASSLARTGENIQYF.

The chain uses TRBV15 and TRBJ1-5. The V gene's germline CDR1 is LNHNV and CDR2 YYDKDF (reference sequence). The CDR3 has 14 residues. CDR3: CATGQGGRDQPQHF.

This sequence joins TRBV12-3 or TRBV12-4 and TRBJ2-1; TCRdb calls TRBD1, which cannot be checked without DNA. CDR3 size: 15 residues. The CDR3 region is CASSFATGVGNEQFF.

J is TRBJ2-3 and V is TRBV12-3 or TRBV12-4. CDR3 length: 14 amino acids. The CDR3 loop is CASSFSGDTDTQYF.

The rearrangement uses TRBV7-6 and TRBJ2-3; TCRdb's D gene call, TRBD2, goes unchecked for lack of DNA. This CDR3 is 16 amino acids long. Germline CDR1 and CDR2: SGHVS and FNYEAQ. CDR3 loop: CASSSGLAGSRDTQYF.

The V gene is TRBV28, the J gene TRBJ2-6; TCRdb's D call, TRBD1, is unchecked because there is no DNA. The germline gives CDR1 MDHEN, CDR2 SYDVKM. The CDR3 consists of 18 residues. CDR3 in amino acids: CASMPTGTSRRGANVLTF.

V gene TRBV7-2 combines with J gene TRBJ2-4; there is no DNA to check the TCRdb D call of TRBD1. The CDR3 is 15 amino acids. The germline V gene encodes CDR1 SGHTA and CDR2 FQGNSA. CDR3 sequence: CASSPGQGFENIQYF.

The chain recombines TRBV12-3 or TRBV12-4 with TRBJ2-1; TCRdb's D call, TRBD2, is unchecked because there is no DNA. This CDR3 is built from 15 residues. This chain's CDR3 is CASSPSGLAGNEQFF.

The chain is built from TRBV4-1 and TRBJ2-1; there is no DNA to check the TCRdb D call of TRBD1. Germline V gene sequence: CDR1 MGHRA, CDR2 YSYEKL. The CDR3 is made up of 12 amino acids. CDR3 loop: CASSRGANEQFF.

The V call is TRBV7-2, the J call TRBJ2-5. The CDR3 covers 13 residues. Germline values: CDR1 SGHTA, CDR2 FQGNSA. The CDR3 reads CASSLGSIRTQYF.

This sequence joins TRBV12-3 or TRBV12-4 and TRBJ2-1; TCRdb reports TRBD1, a call that lacks DNA to check it against. The CDR3 has 17 amino acids. This chain's CDR3 is CASSLANYRDQYNEQFF.

The chain couples TRBV25-1 to TRBJ2-1; no DNA is available, so the TRBD2 call from TCRdb remains unchecked. The CDR3 is made up of 16 amino acids. Germline V gene lookup returns CDR1 MGHDK and CDR2 SYGVNS. The CDR3 loop reads CASSDRSRTYGNEQFF. The full variable domain, completed using reference TRBV25-1 and TRBJ2-1, is EADIYQTPRYLVIGTGKKITLECSQTMGHDKMYWYQQDPGMELHLIHYSYGVNSTEKGDLSSESTVSRIRTEHFPLTLESARPSHTSQYLCASSDRSRTYGNEQFFGPGTRLTVL.

The rearrangement uses TRBV6-1 and TRBJ1-2; there is no DNA to check the TCRdb D call of TRBD1. Germline CDR1 and CDR2: MNHNS and SASEGT. There are 13 residues in the CDR3. The CDR3 spells CASSTTGKDGYTF.

The gene calls are TRBV20-1 and TRBJ1-1; TCRdb picks TRBD1, but there is no DNA to check that call. Germline assignment: CDR1 DFQATT and CDR2 SNEGSKA (reference sequence). CDR3 size: 13 residues. The CDR3 sequence: CSASQTGVVEAFF.

The V and J genes are TRBV12-3 or TRBV12-4 and TRBJ2-1; TCRdb returns TRBD2, unconfirmable since there is no DNA. The CDR3 is made up of 12 amino acids. The CDR3 spells CADGATNNEQFF.